This T cell receptor beta chain came from a study of monozygotic twins with inflammatory bowel disease. Points on this clonotype: Its antigen is still unknown.

General study findings and limits: Patients with IBD had less TCRbeta diversity (inverse Simpson) than their healthy co-twins.

Per the germline V gene, CDR1 is DFQATT and CDR2 is SNEGSKA (reference sequence). This CDR3 has 13 amino acids. Eight reactions per sample, run separately, yielded cDNA. TCRdb reanalyzed the 5' RACE reads, giving one entry per CDR3 protein sequence and no DNA. This sample's clone table lists approximately 340,000 distinct CDR3 sequences. Sequenced input: blood. This sequence originates from a human donor with ulcerative colitis or Crohn's disease, or a healthy co-twin of an affected twin (not recorded which). The chain recombines TRBV20-1 with TRBJ1-1; the D gene TCRdb calls, TRBD1, cannot be checked with no DNA. CDR3 sequence reads: CSARIGQRFEAFF.